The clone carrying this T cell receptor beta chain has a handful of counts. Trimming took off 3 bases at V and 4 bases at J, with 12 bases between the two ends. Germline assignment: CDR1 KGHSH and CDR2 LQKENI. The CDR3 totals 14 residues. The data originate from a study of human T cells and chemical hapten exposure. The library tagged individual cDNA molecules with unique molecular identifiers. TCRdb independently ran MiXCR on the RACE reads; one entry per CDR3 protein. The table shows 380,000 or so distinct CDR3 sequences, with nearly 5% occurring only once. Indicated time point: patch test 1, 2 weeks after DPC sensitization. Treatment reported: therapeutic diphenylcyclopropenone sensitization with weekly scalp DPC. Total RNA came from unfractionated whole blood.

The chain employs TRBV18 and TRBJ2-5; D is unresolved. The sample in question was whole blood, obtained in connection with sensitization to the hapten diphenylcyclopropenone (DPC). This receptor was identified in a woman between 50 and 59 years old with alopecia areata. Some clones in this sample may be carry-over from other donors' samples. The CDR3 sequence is CASSPSWGLETQYF. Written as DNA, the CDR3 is TGTGCCAGCTCACCCTCGTGGGGTCTAGAGACCCAGTACTTC. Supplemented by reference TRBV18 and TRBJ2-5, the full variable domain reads NAGVMQNPRHLVRRRGQEARLRCSPMKGHSHVYWYRQLPEEGLKFMVYLQKENIIDESGMPKERFSAEFPKEGPSILRIQQVVRGDSAAYFCASSPSWGLETQYFGPGTRLLVL.